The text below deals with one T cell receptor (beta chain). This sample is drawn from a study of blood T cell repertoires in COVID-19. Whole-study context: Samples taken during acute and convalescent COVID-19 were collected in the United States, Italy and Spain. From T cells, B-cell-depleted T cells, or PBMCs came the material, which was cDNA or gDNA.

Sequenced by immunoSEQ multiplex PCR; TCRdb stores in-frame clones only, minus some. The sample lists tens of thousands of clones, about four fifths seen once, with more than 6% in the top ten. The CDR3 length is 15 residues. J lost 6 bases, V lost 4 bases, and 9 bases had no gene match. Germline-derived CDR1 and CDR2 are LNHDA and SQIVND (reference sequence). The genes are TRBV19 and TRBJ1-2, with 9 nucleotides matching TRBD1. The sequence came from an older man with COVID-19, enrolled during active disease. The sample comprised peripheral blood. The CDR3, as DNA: TGTGCCAGTAGTACCCCCGGGACAGGGATGGATGGCTACACCTTC. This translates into CASSTPGTGMDGYTF. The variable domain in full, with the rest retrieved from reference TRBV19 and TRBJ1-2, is DGGITQSPKYLFRKEGQNVTLSCEQNLNHDAMYWYRQDPGQGLRLIYYSQIVNDFQKGDIAEGYSVSREKKESFPLTVTSAQKNPTAFYLCASSTPGTGMDGYTFGSGTRLTVV.